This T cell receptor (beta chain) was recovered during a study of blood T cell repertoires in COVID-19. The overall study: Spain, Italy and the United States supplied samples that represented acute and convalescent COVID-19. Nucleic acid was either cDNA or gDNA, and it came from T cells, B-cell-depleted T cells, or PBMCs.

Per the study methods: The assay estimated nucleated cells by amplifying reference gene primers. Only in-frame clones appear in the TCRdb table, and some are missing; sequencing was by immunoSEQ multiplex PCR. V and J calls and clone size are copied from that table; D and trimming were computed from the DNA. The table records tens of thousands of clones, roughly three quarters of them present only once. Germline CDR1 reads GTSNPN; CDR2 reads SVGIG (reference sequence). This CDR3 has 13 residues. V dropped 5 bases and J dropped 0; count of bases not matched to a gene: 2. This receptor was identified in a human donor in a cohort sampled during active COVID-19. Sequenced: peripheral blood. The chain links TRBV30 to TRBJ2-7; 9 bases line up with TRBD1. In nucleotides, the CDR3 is TGTGCCTGGGACAGGGGGGGCTCCTACGAGCAGTACTTC. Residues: CAWDRGGSYEQYF.